The T cell receptor beta chain described here comes from a study of response to subunit inactivated influenza vaccine (dated by TCRdb to the late 2010s). Study-level background: To follow how T cells responded to a trivalent subunit inactivated influenza vaccine, the researchers relied on deep quantitative profiling of the T cell receptor repertoire.

With respect to this clonotype: The specificity of this receptor is unknown. Within one base of it there is no much larger clone, and no base qualities were kept.

Here is what the overall study found, with its caveats: The authors suggested that each seasonal influenza vaccination may recruit only a limited number of new T cells.

Library preparation was by RT-PCR. The data were produced on an Illumina HiSeq 2500. Using fastp trimming at Q25 and MiXCR clonotype assembly, TCRdb reanalyzed the public sequencing data and kept in-frame beta chains. Rows with one shared CDR3 protein collapse into an entry with the most common genes and DNA. Present in this sample are around 570,000 distinct CDR3 sequences, 6.5% to 8% of which were seen just once. 10% to 15% of the sample belongs to the ten largest clones. Inclusive of the bounding cysteine and phenylalanine, the CDR3 is 15 residues long. The entry retains the CDR3 DNA only, 45 bases that are in frame from base 1. Reading the germline V gene (reference sequence) gives CDR1 LNHNV and CDR2 YYDKDF. The V end loses 3 bases and the J end loses 4 bases, and a stretch of 16 bases separates them.

This material consisted of PBMCs from blood, taken approximately 25 months after vaccination. Rearrangement joined TRBV15 to TRBJ2-7; the D region is possibly TRBD1 or TRBD2, each matching across 6 bases. The sequence was obtained from a man aged 50 to 69 who received an inactivated influenza vaccine. Donor details come from another sample of the same person, matched by shared clones. The CDR3 region has the sequence CATSRGRGPSYEQYF. The DNA sequence is TGTGCCACCAGCAGGGGCCGGGGGCCTAGTTACGAGCAGTACTTC.